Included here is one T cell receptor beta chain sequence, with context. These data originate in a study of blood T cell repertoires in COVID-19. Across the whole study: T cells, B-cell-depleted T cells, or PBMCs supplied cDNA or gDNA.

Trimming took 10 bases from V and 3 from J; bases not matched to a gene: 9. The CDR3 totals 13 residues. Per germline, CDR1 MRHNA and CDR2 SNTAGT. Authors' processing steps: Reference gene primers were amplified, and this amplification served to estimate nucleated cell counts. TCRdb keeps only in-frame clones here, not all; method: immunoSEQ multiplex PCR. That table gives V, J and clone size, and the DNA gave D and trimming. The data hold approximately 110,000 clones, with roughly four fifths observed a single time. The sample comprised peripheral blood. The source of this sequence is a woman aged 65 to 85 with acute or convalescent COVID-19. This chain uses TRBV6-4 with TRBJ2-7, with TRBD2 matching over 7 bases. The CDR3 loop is CATPQREDYEQYF. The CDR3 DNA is TGTGCCACCCCCCAGCGGGAAGACTACGAGCAGTACTTC.